The present entry profiles one TCR beta chain with its context. Its antigen is as yet unknown. This sample is part of a study of CXCR3-negative and CXCR3-positive naive CD8 T cells. Broader study findings: Once cells were cryopreserved, CXCR3 expression went down partly, and most assays used fresh PBMCs. TRBV-TRBJ usage was similar across naive CXCR3 subsets but distinct in memory cells.

cDNA libraries for TRB were generated by 5' RACE incorporating UMI labels. TCRdb re-called the 5' RACE reads, yielding one record per CDR3 amino acid sequence without DNA. This sample's clone table lists 45,000 to 65,000 distinct CDR3 sequences. CDR1 is SGHVS and CDR2 is FNYEAQ in the germline V gene. This CDR3 comprises 14 residues. The chain carries TRBV7-6 and TRBJ2-3; TCRdb calls TRBD1, which cannot be checked without DNA. The TCR sequence derives from a human donor in good health. Some clones in this sample may be carry-over from other donors' samples. Sequencing was performed on naive CXCR3- CD8+ T cells from blood. Indicated subset: CD45RO-CCR7+CD27+CD95- naive CD8+ T cells lacking CXCR3 (TNR3-). The CDR3 spells CASSTGQGADTQYF.